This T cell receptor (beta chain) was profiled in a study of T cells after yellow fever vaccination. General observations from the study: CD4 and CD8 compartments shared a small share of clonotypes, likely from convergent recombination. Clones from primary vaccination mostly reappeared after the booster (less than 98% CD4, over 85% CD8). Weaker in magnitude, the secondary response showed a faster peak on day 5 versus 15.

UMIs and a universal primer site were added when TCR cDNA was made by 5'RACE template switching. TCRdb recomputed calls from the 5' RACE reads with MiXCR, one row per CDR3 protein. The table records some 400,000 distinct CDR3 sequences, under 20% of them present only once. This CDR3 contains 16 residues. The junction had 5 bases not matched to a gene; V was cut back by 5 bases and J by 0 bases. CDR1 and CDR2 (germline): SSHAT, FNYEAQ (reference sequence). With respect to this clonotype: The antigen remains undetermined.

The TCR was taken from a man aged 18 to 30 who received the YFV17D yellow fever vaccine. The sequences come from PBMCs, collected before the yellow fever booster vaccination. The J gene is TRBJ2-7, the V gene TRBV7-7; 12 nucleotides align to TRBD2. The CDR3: CASSPGLAGSSYEQYF. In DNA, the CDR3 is TGTGCCAGCAGCCCTGGACTAGCGGGGAGCTCCTACGAGCAGTACTTC.